One sample yielded the 22 T cell receptor beta chains listed below, sequenced in a study of blood T cell repertoires in COVID-19. Clones were sequenced by immunoSEQ multiplex PCR, and TCRdb holds only the in-frame ones, with some missing. The data show tens of thousands of clones, roughly 86% seen once. Sequenced: peripheral blood. The source of these receptors is a woman between 55 and 75 years old with acute or convalescent COVID-19.

The J gene is TRBJ2-1, the V gene TRBV2; 11 bases align to TRBD1. The germline gives CDR1 SNHLY, CDR2 FYNNEI. V was pared by 7 bases and J by 15 bases, with 20 bases of the junction left unmatched. This CDR3 comprises 16 residues. The CDR3 DNA is TGTGCCAGCAACACACCTCGGACAGGGGGCTCCAAGGTCATGTTCTTC. Translation gives CASNTPRTGGSKVMFF.

The rearrangement joins TRBV7-3 to TRBJ2-1; D might be TRBD2 (5 bases). Per the germline V gene, CDR1 is SGHTA and CDR2 is FQGTGA. This CDR3 is built from 14 residues. V lost 2 bases and J lost 5, with 10 bases in between. Here the CDR3 reads CASSLSAGHNEQFF. The CDR3 DNA is TGTGCCAGCAGCTTATCCGCGGGTCACAATGAGCAGTTCTTC.

This chain links TRBV5-5 with TRBJ1-1; 7 nucleotides match TRBD1. The CDR3 consists of 16 residues. In germline, CDR1 is SGHKS, CDR2 YYEKEE (reference sequence). J was trimmed by 2 bases and V by 0 bases; bases with no gene match: 7. The CDR3 here is CASSLGWNRGNTEAFF. CDR3 DNA: TGTGCCAGCAGCTTGGGTTGGAACAGGGGCAACACTGAAGCTTTCTTT.

V is TRBV4-1 and J is TRBJ1-5; the match to TRBD1 covers 7 bases. The germline V gene encodes CDR1 MGHRA and CDR2 YSYEKL. With V trimmed by 0 bases and J by 6 bases, 5 bases remained unmatched. The CDR3 has 15 residues. The DNA for the CDR3 is TGCGCCAGCAGCCAAGACAGGGGGGCGGTTCAGCCCCAGCATTTT. It yields the protein CASSQDRGAVQPQHF.

The chain links TRBV5-1 to TRBJ2-1; D gene unclear. V lost 0 bases, J lost 0 bases, and 16 bases lay in between. The CDR3 consists of 18 residues. CDR1 is SGHRS, CDR2 YFSETQ, per germline. The CDR3 sequence: CASSLGPPALSSYNEQFF. The CDR3 DNA is TGCGCCAGCAGCTTGGGACCGCCAGCGCTGAGCTCCTACAATGAGCAGTTCTTC.

A few counts support this clone. In nucleotides, the CDR3 is TGTGCCATCAGTCAGCGGGGGCCCTCCTACGAGCAGTACTTC. The encoded protein is CAISQRGPSYEQYF. The chain has TRBV10-3 and TRBJ2-7, with 8 bases fitting TRBD2. Trimming removed 5 bases from V and 0 bases from J; junction bases left unmatched: 3. Germline loops: CDR1 ENHRY, CDR2 SYGVKD. The CDR3 totals 14 residues.

This chain connects TRBV5-5 to TRBJ2-3; 13 bases fit TRBD2. CDR3 length: 19 amino acids. The ends lost 5 bases at V and 4 bases at J; junction bases unmatched: 16. CDR1 is SGHKS, CDR2 YYEKEE, per germline (reference sequence). The CDR3, as DNA: TGTGCCAGCAGTCAGAAGGGACTAGCGGGAATGAGGAGGGCAGATACGCAGTATTTT. It encodes CASSQKGLAGMRRADTQYF.

The CDR3 bases are TGTGCCAGCTCACCGGGGACAGGGGGTGATACTGAAGCTTTCTTT. Translated: CASSPGTGGDTEAFF. V and J are TRBV18 and TRBJ1-1, with TRBD1 matching 11 bases. After removal of 3 bases from V and 5 bases from J, the junction contained 5 bases not matched to a gene. Germline V gene lookup returns CDR1 KGHSH and CDR2 LQKENI. The CDR3 runs 15 residues.

DNA of the CDR3: TGCGCCAGCAGCTTGGAAGACAGTCTCCTTGTGGTCGGGGAGCTGTTTTTT. Protein: CASSLEDSLLVVGELFF. This sequence joins TRBV5-1 and TRBJ2-2; possible D gene TRBD1, 5 bases. The CDR3 loop spans 17 amino acids. V lost 0 bases, J lost 7 bases, and 19 bases lay in between. The V gene's germline CDR1 is SGHRS and CDR2 YFSETQ.

The chain uses TRBV28 and TRBJ2-1; D is unclear. Looked up from germline, CDR1 is MDHEN and CDR2 is SYDVKM. V gave up 1 base and J gave up 6 bases, with 7 bases separating them. The CDR3 is 13 residues long. CDR3 DNA sequence: TGTGCCAGCAGTTTATCCTTCTCCAATGAGCAGTTCTTC. It yields the protein CASSLSFSNEQFF.

The J gene is TRBJ1-2, the V gene TRBV10-1, with TRBD1 matching 9 bases. Germline loops: CDR1 WNHNN, CDR2 SYGVQD (reference sequence). The J segment lost 5 bases and the V segment lost 6 bases, leaving 10 bases of the junction unmatched. This CDR3 contains 15 residues. CDR3 sequence: CASRDRGFFHYGYTF. CDR3 sequence (DNA): TGCGCCAGCAGAGACAGGGGGTTCTTTCATTATGGCTACACCTTC.

The chain employs TRBV7-9 and TRBJ1-4; maybe TRBD1 (6 bases). With 5 bases removed from V and 4 bases from J, the gap between germline ends came to 11 bases. Looked up from germline, CDR1 is SEHNR and CDR2 is FQNEAQ (reference sequence). CDR3 size: 14 residues. The CDR3 is CASSDGQHNEKLFF. CDR3 coding DNA: TGTGCCAGCAGCGATGGACAGCATAATGAAAAACTGTTTTTT.

V usage is TRBV5-1 and J usage is TRBJ1-1; D is perhaps TRBD1 (5 bases). Trimming shortened V by 5 bases and J by 1 base, and 9 bases separated the two germline ends. Per the germline V gene, CDR1 is SGHRS and CDR2 is YFSETQ. The CDR3 has 13 amino acids. CDR3 DNA sequence: TGCGCCAGCAGGCCCCAGGGGAACACTGAAGCTTTCTTT. The encoded protein is CASRPQGNTEAFF. Looking up the rest from reference TRBV5-1 and TRBJ1-1 gives the full variable domain: KAGVTQTPRYLIKTRGQQVTLSCSPISGHRSVSWYQQTPGQGLQFLFEYFSETQRNKGNFPGRFSGRQFSNSRSEMNVSTLELGDSALYLCASRPQGNTEAFFGQGTRLTVV.

The chain has TRBV27 and TRBJ1-1; TRBD1 is a possible D gene (5 bases). Trimming removed 5 bases from V and 1 base from J, with 8 bases in between. The CDR3 has 13 amino acids. CDR1 is MNHEY and CDR2 is SMNVEV in the germline V gene (reference sequence). Here the CDR3 DNA reads TGTGCCAGCAGTCGGGGGAGGAACACTGAAGCTTTCTTT. This gives the protein CASSRGRNTEAFF.

This clone occurred a few times. The rearrangement links TRBV30 to TRBJ1-2; no firm D call. Trimming took 1 base from V and 6 from J, leaving 9 bases between them. The V gene's germline CDR1 is GTSNPN and CDR2 SVGIG (reference sequence). The CDR3 has 12 amino acids. CDR3 DNA sequence: TGTGCCTGGAGTGGAGGGAAAGATGGCTACACCTTC. It codes for CAWSGGKDGYTF.

The chain employs TRBV7-2 and TRBJ1-1; D gene unclear. Trimming pared 1 base from V and 0 bases from J, leaving 6 bases between. The CDR3 has 14 residues. CDR1 and CDR2 from the germline V gene are SGHTA and FQGNSA. CDR3: CASSLESVNTEAFF. Written as DNA, the CDR3 is TGTGCCAGCAGCTTAGAGTCAGTGAACACTGAAGCTTTCTTT.

This chain joins TRBV5-1 and TRBJ2-7, with 7 bases aligning to TRBD1. The CDR3 totals 14 residues. The V gene end was trimmed by 0 bases and the J gene end by 3 bases; junction bases not matched to a gene: 3. CDR1 SGHRS and CDR2 YFSETQ come from the germline V gene. The CDR3 region is CASSLAGTDYEQYF. The CDR3 DNA follows: TGCGCCAGCAGCTTGGCCGGGACAGACTACGAGCAGTACTTC. Drawing the rest from reference TRBV5-1 and TRBJ2-7, the complete variable domain is KAGVTQTPRYLIKTRGQQVTLSCSPISGHRSVSWYQQTPGQGLQFLFEYFSETQRNKGNFPGRFSGRQFSNSRSEMNVSTLELGDSALYLCASSLAGTDYEQYFGPGTRLTVT.

This clone has a single count. CDR3 region: CASSLTAAGNTIYF. CDR3 sequence (DNA): TGCGCCAGCAGCCTGACGGCAGCGGGAAACACCATATATTTT. This rearrangement joins TRBV4-3 to TRBJ1-3; D is uncertain. This CDR3 spans 14 amino acids. The germline V gene encodes CDR1 LGHNA and CDR2 YSLEER. Trimming pared 4 bases from V and 4 bases from J, leaving 11 bases between.

The chain recombines TRBV19 with TRBJ1-1; the D is unclear. V was shortened by 4 bases and J by 0 bases, with 9 bases between the two germline ends. CDR3 length: 14 amino acids. Germline V gene lookup returns CDR1 LNHDA and CDR2 SQIVND (reference sequence). The CDR3 region is CASSRVTMNTEAFF. CDR3 nucleotides: TGTGCCAGTAGTAGGGTCACTATGAACACTGAAGCTTTCTTT.

V is TRBV5-1 and J is TRBJ1-1, with TRBD1 matching 7 bases. Germline V gene data show CDR1 as SGHRS and CDR2 as YFSETQ. This CDR3 comprises 12 residues. Unmatched junction bases numbered 5, after V lost 4 bases and J lost 8 bases. For the CDR3, the DNA is TGCGCCAGCAGCCAACAGGGGTCCGAAGCTTTCTTT. Translation gives CASSQQGSEAFF.

The sample holds a few counts of this clone. This rearrangement joins TRBV5-4 to TRBJ2-7; tentatively, D is TRBD1 (5 bases). V was cut by 2 bases and J by 3 bases, with 6 bases left in between. The germline gives CDR1 SGHNT, CDR2 YYREEE (reference sequence). The CDR3 spans 12 residues. CDR3 coding DNA: TGTGCCAGCAGCTTTGACAGCTACGAGCAGTACTTC. It is translated as CASSFDSYEQYF. Full variable domain (remainder filled in from reference TRBV5-4 and TRBJ2-7): ETGVTQSPTHLIKTRGQQVTLRCSSQSGHNTVSWYQQALGQGPQFIFQYYREEENGRGNFPPRFSGLQFPNYSSELNVNALELDDSALYLCASSFDSYEQYFGPGTRLTVT.

The V and J genes are TRBV12-5 and TRBJ2-1, with TRBD2 matching 11 bases. V was clipped by 2 bases and J by 9 bases; unmatched bases: 6. The CDR3 extends over 15 amino acids. CDR1 LGHNT and CDR2 FRNRAP come from the germline V gene. CDR3 protein: CASGLPTSGGREQFF. The CDR3 DNA is TGTGCTAGTGGTTTGCCCACTAGCGGGGGTCGTGAGCAGTTCTTC.